A single sample is the source of the 30 T cell receptor beta chains below, sequenced in a study of shared clonotypes between healthy human individuals (dated by TCRdb to 2020 to 2021). Library preparation was by the immunoSEQ multiplex PCR assay. TCRdb took this table from immuneACCESS and kept in-frame rearrangements with V and J called. Such tables lack part of the clones; where checked against another copy, unresolved V genes explain under half of the gap, and the rest is unexplained. The sample table holds more than 2 million clones, of which just under 95% were seen once. The top ten clones comprise more than 1.5% of the sample. CD8 naive samples were obtained by positive selection for CCR7 among CD45RO-negative cells, yielding a CD45RA+CCR7+ population from which TemRA cells were excluded. The sequenced sample consisted of naive CD8+ T cells from PBMCs. Read against the paper, the sample's cell subset or site label means: CD45RA+CCR7+. These receptor sequences come from a man aged 18 to 30 in good health. Some clones in this sample may be carry-over from other donors' samples.

The rearrangement uses TRBV4-1 and TRBJ2-7; possibly TRBD1 for D (8 bases). The CDR3 contains 15 residues. Trimming removed 3 bases from V and 1 base from J, with 13 bases in between. CDR1 is MGHRA, CDR2 YSYEKL, per germline. CDR3 bases: TGCGCCAGCAGCCAGGCACAGGGGGGGTCCTACGAGCAGTACTTC. As protein: CASSQAQGGSYEQYF.

The CDR3 is CASSPSGRPTGELFF. The CDR3 region has the DNA TGTGCCAGCAGCCCCAGCGGGAGGCCCACCGGGGAGCTGTTTTTT. The V gene is TRBV13, the J gene TRBJ2-2, with TRBD2 matching 9 bases. Germline lookup yields CDR1 PRHDT and CDR2 FYEKMQ (reference sequence). CDR3 length: 15 amino acids. The trim removed 5 bases at V and 4 bases at J, leaving 5 bases unmatched.

This chain joins TRBV27 and TRBJ1-1; 8 bases map to TRBD1. This CDR3 is built from 13 residues. The J segment lost 6 bases and the V segment lost 6 bases, leaving 6 bases of the junction unmatched. Germline V lookup: CDR1 MNHEY, CDR2 SMNVEV (reference sequence). CDR3 loop: CASRIGQGAEAFF. CDR3 coding DNA: TGTGCCAGCAGAATTGGACAGGGCGCTGAAGCTTTCTTT.

V is TRBV7-9 and J is TRBJ2-3, with a tentative D call TRBD2 (5 bases). Germline V gene lookup returns CDR1 SEHNR and CDR2 FQNEAQ (reference sequence). The CDR3 length is 15 residues. The ends were cut back, 3 bases at V and 4 bases at J, with 14 bases in the middle. The CDR3 DNA follows: TGTGCCAGCAGCTTTTCGGGGAGTCTCTCAGATACGCAGTATTTT. Its translation is CASSFSGSLSDTQYF.

The rearrangement joins TRBV6-1 to TRBJ1-5; D possibly corresponds to TRBD1 (5 bases). Trimming cost V 3 bases and J 4 bases, with 13 bases left between them. The CDR3 loop spans 15 amino acids. Germline CDR1 reads MNHNS; CDR2 reads SASEGT. Here the CDR3 reads CASSDWQGVNQPQHF. CDR3 bases: TGTGCCAGCAGTGATTGGCAGGGTGTGAATCAGCCCCAGCATTTT.

This rearrangement joins TRBV7-6 to TRBJ2-2; D may be TRBD2 (5 bases). The ends were cut back, 2 bases at V and 9 bases at J, with 10 bases in the middle. Germline V CDR1 and CDR2: SGHVS, FNYEAQ. CDR3 length: 13 amino acids. The CDR3 loop is CASSLWETRELFF. CDR3 sequence (DNA): TGTGCCAGCAGCTTATGGGAGACCCGGGAGCTGTTTTTT.

The rearrangement joins TRBV27 to TRBJ2-1; 7 nucleotides match TRBD1. V dropped 5 bases and J dropped 0; count of bases not matched to a gene: 1. The CDR3 spans 14 residues. Germline V CDR1 and CDR2: MNHEY, SMNVEV (reference sequence). The CDR3 bases are TGTGCCAGCAGTGACAGGGTCTCCTACAATGAGCAGTTCTTC. This translates into CASSDRVSYNEQFF.

The chain has TRBV27 and TRBJ1-1; 10 bases fit TRBD1. This CDR3 has 16 amino acids. V shed 5 bases, J shed 5 bases, and the junction held 11 bases outside the gene matches. Germline V gene data show CDR1 as MNHEY and CDR2 as SMNVEV (reference sequence). In nucleotides, the CDR3 is TGTGCCAGCAGTCCTCTCCGGGACAGGGGTTCTACTGAAGCTTTCTTT. Amino acids: CASSPLRDRGSTEAFF.

This rearrangement joins TRBV19 to TRBJ2-1; TRBD1 is a possible D gene (5 bases). From germline, CDR1 is LNHDA and CDR2 SQIVND (reference sequence). The CDR3 has 18 residues. Trimming took off 2 bases at V and 5 bases at J, with 22 bases between the two ends. In DNA form, the CDR3 reads TGTGCCAGTAGTATAATCTTTGCGGCCCAGGGTACGGACAATGAGCAGTTCTTC. This gives the protein CASSIIFAAQGTDNEQFF.

This sequence joins TRBV28 and TRBJ2-7; 10 bases line up with TRBD1. CDR1 is MDHEN and CDR2 is SYDVKM in the germline V gene. The CDR3 runs to 15 residues. Trimming at V came to 7 bases and at J to 4 bases, leaving 10 bases not matched to a gene. CDR3 in DNA: TGTGCCAGCACCGTCACCCGGGACAGGGGTTACGAGCAGTACTTC. Encoded protein: CASTVTRDRGYEQYF.

The gene calls are TRBV12-5 and TRBJ2-1; 7 positions agree with TRBD1. CDR1 is LGHNT and CDR2 is FRNRAP in the germline V gene. The CDR3 runs to 16 residues. The V and J ends lost 6 bases and 4 bases, in that order; junction bases with no gene match: 12. CDR3 nucleotides: TGTGCTAGTGGCCTGCCAGGGACAGCTCCTTACAATGAGCAGTTCTTC. Translated, it gives CASGLPGTAPYNEQFF.

The chain uses TRBV13 and TRBJ1-4; TRBD1 might be the D (6 bases). Germline loops: CDR1 PRHDT, CDR2 FYEKMQ (reference sequence). This CDR3 spans 14 amino acids. V lost 3 bases and J 8 bases, leaving 13 bases between the germline ends. CDR3 amino acids: CASSFGQYAEKLFF. In DNA form, the CDR3 reads TGTGCCAGCAGCTTCGGACAGTACGCCGAAAAACTGTTTTTT.

This sequence joins TRBV27 and TRBJ2-7, with D perhaps matching TRBD1 (5 bases). Germline lookup yields CDR1 MNHEY and CDR2 SMNVEV (reference sequence). Trimming shortened V by 0 bases and J by 4 bases, and 10 bases separated the two germline ends. The CDR3 extends over 14 amino acids. In nucleotides, the CDR3 is TGTGCCAGCAGTTTATCCCCAGGGTTTTACGAGCAGTACTTC. Residues: CASSLSPGFYEQYF.

The chain joins TRBV29-1 to TRBJ2-7; 10 nucleotides align to TRBD1. Germline V gene sequence: CDR1 SQVTM, CDR2 ANQGSEA. Trimming at V came to 6 bases and at J to 2 bases, leaving 10 bases not matched to a gene. This CDR3 is 15 amino acids long. This chain's CDR3 is CSVTPRDRGPYEQYF. The CDR3 nucleotides read TGCAGCGTCACGCCTCGGGACAGGGGTCCCTACGAGCAGTACTTC.

This clone was counted between two and nine times. The sample contains more than one DNA sequence encoding this CDR3. The chain carries TRBV27 and TRBJ2-7; 8 nucleotides line up with TRBD1. Unmatched junction bases numbered 6, after V lost 0 bases and J lost 5 bases. The germline gives CDR1 MNHEY, CDR2 SMNVEV (reference sequence). The CDR3 is 15 residues long. The CDR3 spells CASSLSGQGFHEQYF. CDR3 nucleotide sequence: TGTGCCAGCAGTTTATCAGGACAGGGTTTCCACGAGCAGTACTTC.

The genes are TRBV10-2 and TRBJ1-2; 10 nucleotides match TRBD1. After removal of 6 bases from V and 4 bases from J, the junction contained 5 bases not matched to a gene. From germline, CDR1 is WSHSY and CDR2 SAAADI. The length of the CDR3 is 14 residues. The CDR3 sequence: CASSTGQGRYGYTF. DNA of the CDR3: TGCGCCAGCAGCACGGGACAGGGGCGCTATGGCTACACCTTC.

This sequence joins TRBV28 and TRBJ2-7, with D possibly being TRBD2 (6 bases). V was cut by 2 bases and J by 6 bases, with 17 bases left in between. This CDR3 contains 15 residues. Per germline, CDR1 MDHEN and CDR2 SYDVKM. For the CDR3, the DNA is TGTGCCAGCAGTTTAGATCAAGGTGGCGGGGTCGAGCAGTACTTC. Translation gives CASSLDQGGGVEQYF.

The chain employs TRBV9 and TRBJ1-2; the D is unclear. The CDR3 covers 14 residues. In germline, CDR1 is SGDLS, CDR2 YYNGEE. V lost 3 bases, J lost 4 bases, and 13 bases lay in between. The CDR3 DNA is TGTGCCAGCAGCGGGGAGTGGCTTAGCTATGGCTACACCTTC. This encodes CASSGEWLSYGYTF.

This clone has just one count. The chain carries TRBV28 and TRBJ1-5, with a tentative D call TRBD1 (5 bases). This CDR3 has 14 residues. The V end lost 10 bases, the J end lost 0 bases, and 13 bases lay between the germline ends. Germline values: CDR1 MDHEN, CDR2 SYDVKM. CDR3 DNA sequence: TGTGCCACCGCGACAGTTTTTAGCAATCAGCCCCAGCATTTT. Translation: CATATVFSNQPQHF. The full variable domain, with the rest looked up from reference TRBV28 and TRBJ1-5, is DVKVTQSSRYLVKRTGEKVFLECVQDMDHENMFWYRQDPGLGLRLIYFSYDVKMKEKGDIPEGYSVSREKKERFSLILESASTNQTSMYLCATATVFSNQPQHFGDGTRLSIL.

The gene calls are TRBV6-1 and TRBJ1-5; D is undetermined. Germline CDR1 reads MNHNS; CDR2 reads SASEGT. The CDR3 totals 16 residues. Trimming shortened V by 2 bases and J by 7 bases, and 18 bases separated the two germline ends. The CDR3 DNA reads as TGTGCCAGCAGTGAATTTAGAGGGCCCTCGAGGCAGCCCCAGCATTTT. This translates into CASSEFRGPSRQPQHF.

As for this clone: Within the sample, other DNA sequences also encode this same CDR3. The rearrangement joins TRBV7-9 to TRBJ1-1, with TRBD1 matching 9 bases. The V and J ends lost 6 bases and 5 bases, in that order; junction bases with no gene match: 1. The germline V gene encodes CDR1 SEHNR and CDR2 FQNEAQ (reference sequence). The CDR3 contains 12 residues. CDR3 sequence reads: CASRTGGTEAFF. For the CDR3, the DNA is TGTGCCAGCAGGACAGGGGGTACTGAAGCTTTCTTT.

This chain links TRBV11-1 with TRBJ2-1, with D unclear. Between the trimmed V and J ends, which lost 6 bases and 10 bases, there was a span of 16 bases. This CDR3 is built from 13 residues. Germline loops: CDR1 SGHAT, CDR2 FQDESV (reference sequence). The CDR3 loop is CASRHQTEKEQFF. CDR3 coding DNA: TGTGCCAGCAGACATCAGACCGAGAAGGAGCAGTTCTTC. Complete variable domain (other parts from reference TRBV11-1 and TRBJ2-1): EAEVAQSPRYKITEKSQAVAFWCDPISGHATLYWYRQILGQGPELLVQFQDESVVDDSQLPKDRFSAERLKGVDSTLKIQPAELGDSAMYLCASRHQTEKEQFFGPGTRLTVL.

The chain combines TRBV7-2 with TRBJ2-1, with TRBD2 matching 7 bases. Looked up from germline, CDR1 is SGHTA and CDR2 is FQGNSA. The junction had 11 bases not matched to a gene; V was cut back by 6 bases and J by 6 bases. The CDR3 has 15 residues. CDR3 nucleotides: TGTGCCAGCAGTTGGTGGGAGGGCCTTGCCAATGAGCAGTTCTTC. Translated, it gives CASSWWEGLANEQFF. Looking up the rest from reference TRBV7-2 and TRBJ2-1 gives the full variable domain: GAGVSQSPSNKVTEKGKDVELRCDPISGHTALYWYRQSLGQGLEFLIYFQGNSAPDKSGLPSDRFSAERTGGSVSTLTIQRTQQEDSAVYLCASSWWEGLANEQFFGPGTRLTVL.

The chain uses TRBV5-5 and TRBJ2-5, with 7 bases that match TRBD1. The CDR3 length is 14 residues. Germline values: CDR1 SGHKS, CDR2 YYEKEE (reference sequence). The V gene end was trimmed by 5 bases and the J gene end by 2 bases; junction bases not matched to a gene: 6. The CDR3: CASSSMGQQETQYF. The CDR3 bases are TGTGCCAGCAGTTCTATGGGACAGCAAGAGACCCAGTACTTC.

The chain links TRBV5-6 to TRBJ2-7; TRBD2 matches at 9 bases. The CDR3 is made up of 17 amino acids. Germline CDR1 SGHDT, CDR2 YYEEEE. The J segment lost 2 bases and the V segment lost 4 bases, leaving 13 bases of the junction unmatched. The CDR3 bases are TGTGCCAGCAGCCCGGTCCCGGCTAGCGGGAAAACCTACGAGCAGTACTTC. Translating gives CASSPVPASGKTYEQYF.

The chain combines TRBV27 with TRBJ2-3; the D gene is possibly TRBD1 (6 bases). Looked up from germline, CDR1 is MNHEY and CDR2 is SMNVEV (reference sequence). The CDR3 extends over 15 amino acids. The V gene lost 2 bases and the J gene lost 4 bases, with 13 bases spanning the gap. The CDR3 bases are TGTGCCAGCAGTTTAGGTACCAGGGGAGCAGATACGCAGTATTTT. The encoded protein is CASSLGTRGADTQYF.

The chain joins TRBV9 to TRBJ2-1; 13 positions match TRBD2. V lost 1 base and J lost 10; bases outside the gene matches: 8. The CDR3 extends over 16 amino acids. Germline CDR1 SGDLS, CDR2 YYNGEE. CDR3 in DNA: TGTGCCAGCAGCGTATCGACTAGCGGGAGGACGTGGGAGCAGTTCTTC. As protein: CASSVSTSGRTWEQFF.

In its sample, this clone was seen once. Other DNA sequences of this sample code for an identical CDR3. The V gene is TRBV27, the J gene TRBJ2-1, with unresolved D. Per germline, CDR1 MNHEY and CDR2 SMNVEV (reference sequence). The CDR3 is made up of 14 amino acids. With 2 bases removed from V and 0 bases from J, the gap between germline ends came to 5 bases. The DNA of the CDR3 is TGTGCCAGCAGTTTAGCCAGCTCCTACAATGAGCAGTTCTTC. Translated: CASSLASSYNEQFF.

In regard to this clone: Other DNA sequences in the same sample also yield this CDR3. The rearrangement links TRBV2 to TRBJ2-7; D gene uncertain. Germline-derived CDR1 and CDR2 are SNHLY and FYNNEI. V lost 1 base to trimming and J lost 3 bases, with 4 bases between them. The CDR3 is 12 residues long. The CDR3, as DNA: TGTGCCAGCAGTGAAGGGGACTACGAGCAGTACTTC. It is translated as CASSEGDYEQYF.

The chain has TRBV7-8 and TRBJ1-3, with 7 bases lining up with TRBD1. The germline gives CDR1 SGHVS, CDR2 FQNEAQ. After removal of 4 bases from V and 0 bases from J, the junction contained 6 bases not matched to a gene. This CDR3 is 16 amino acids long. In nucleotides, the CDR3 is TGTGCCAGCAGCTCAGGGACAGCCTTCTCTGGAAACACCATATATTTT. Translation gives CASSSGTAFSGNTIYF.